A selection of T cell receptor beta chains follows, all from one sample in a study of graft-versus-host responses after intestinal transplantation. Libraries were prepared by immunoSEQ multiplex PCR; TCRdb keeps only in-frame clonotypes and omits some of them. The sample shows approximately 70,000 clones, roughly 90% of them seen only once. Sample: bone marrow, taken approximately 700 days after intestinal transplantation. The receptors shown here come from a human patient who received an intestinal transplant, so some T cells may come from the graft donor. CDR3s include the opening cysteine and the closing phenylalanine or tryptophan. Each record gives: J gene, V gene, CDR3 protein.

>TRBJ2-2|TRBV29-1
CSVGTGGDTGELFF
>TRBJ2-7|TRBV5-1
CASSSGTETTYEQYF
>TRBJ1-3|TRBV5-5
CASSLGGHSSGNTIYF
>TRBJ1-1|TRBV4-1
CASSHMTGMNTEAFF
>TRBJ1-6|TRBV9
CASSGGQVNSPLHF
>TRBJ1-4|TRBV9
CASSVGPTGEKLFF
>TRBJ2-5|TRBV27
CASSGVAGGQTQYF
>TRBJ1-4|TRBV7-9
CASSLTDEKLFF
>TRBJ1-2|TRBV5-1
CASSLAVSSYGYTF
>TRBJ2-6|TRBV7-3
CASSLTGGAGANVLTF
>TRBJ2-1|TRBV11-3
CASSGGYEQFF
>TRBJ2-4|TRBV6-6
CASMSKNIQYF
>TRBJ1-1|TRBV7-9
CASSLPLGGAEAFF
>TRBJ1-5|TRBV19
CASSIDRTANQPQHF
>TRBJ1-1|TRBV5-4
CASINRGGTEAFF
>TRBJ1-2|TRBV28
CASRPQGAEGYTF
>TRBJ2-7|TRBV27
CASSSTVRGYEQYF
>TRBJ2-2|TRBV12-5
CASGLVRAGPGELFF
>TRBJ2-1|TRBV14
CASSESPGLAYNEQFF
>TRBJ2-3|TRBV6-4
CASSKGSSTDTQYF
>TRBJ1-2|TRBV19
CASSIGTNNYGYTF
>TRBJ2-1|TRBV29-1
CSVEGMVTAISSYNEQFF
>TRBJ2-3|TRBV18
CASSPPRKTDTQYF
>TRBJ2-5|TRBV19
CASSLGGGLAGVGTQYF
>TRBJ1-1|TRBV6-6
CASSYSGREAFF
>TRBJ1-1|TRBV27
CASSLDFAGDTEAFF
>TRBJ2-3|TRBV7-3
CASSLGGRLTDTQYF
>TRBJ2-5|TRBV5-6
CASSLLASGTETQYF
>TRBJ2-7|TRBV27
CASSLSSPFGRDSYEQYF
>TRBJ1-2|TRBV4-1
CASSQVLGGDRDYGYTF
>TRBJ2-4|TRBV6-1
CAGGDRENIQYF
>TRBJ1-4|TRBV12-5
CASGLTEAGTANEKLFF
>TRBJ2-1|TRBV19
CASSITSTNEQFF
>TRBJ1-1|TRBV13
CASSRQGNTEAFF
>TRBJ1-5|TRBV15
CATSKGEVNQPQHF
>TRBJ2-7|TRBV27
CASSWGTSGNYEQYF
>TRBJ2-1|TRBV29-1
CSVLGGKRANEQFF
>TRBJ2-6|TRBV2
CASISLTETGANVLTF
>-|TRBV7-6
CASSLVLGQDYEQYF
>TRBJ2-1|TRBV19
CASSIGAGDHYNEQFF
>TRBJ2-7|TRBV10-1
CASSESRSYEQYF
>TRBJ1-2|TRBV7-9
CASSLVASANYGYTF
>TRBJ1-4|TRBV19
CASRLGRATNEKLFF
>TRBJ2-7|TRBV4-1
CASSQDSSGRSYEQYF
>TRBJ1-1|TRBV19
CASSIERYYTEAFF
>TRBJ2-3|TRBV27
CASSFGDTQYF
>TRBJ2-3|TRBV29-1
CSAVTDTQYF
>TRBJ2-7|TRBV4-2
CASSQDRWRGQGSYEQYF
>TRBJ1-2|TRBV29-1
CSALTGTASYGYTF
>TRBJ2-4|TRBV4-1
CASSPPGLAGLAKNIQYF
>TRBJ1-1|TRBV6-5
CASSYGLGDTEAFF
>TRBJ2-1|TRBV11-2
CASSEGDQVHEQFF
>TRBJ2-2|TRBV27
CASSFEAGHNTGELFF
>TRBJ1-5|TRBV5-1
CASSQGLNQPQHF
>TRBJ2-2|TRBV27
CASNRRAPLDTGELFF
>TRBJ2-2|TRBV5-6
CASSLPGLNTGELFF
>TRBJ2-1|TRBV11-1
CASSWRESYNEQFF
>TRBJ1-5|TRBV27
CASSEQGLDQPQHF